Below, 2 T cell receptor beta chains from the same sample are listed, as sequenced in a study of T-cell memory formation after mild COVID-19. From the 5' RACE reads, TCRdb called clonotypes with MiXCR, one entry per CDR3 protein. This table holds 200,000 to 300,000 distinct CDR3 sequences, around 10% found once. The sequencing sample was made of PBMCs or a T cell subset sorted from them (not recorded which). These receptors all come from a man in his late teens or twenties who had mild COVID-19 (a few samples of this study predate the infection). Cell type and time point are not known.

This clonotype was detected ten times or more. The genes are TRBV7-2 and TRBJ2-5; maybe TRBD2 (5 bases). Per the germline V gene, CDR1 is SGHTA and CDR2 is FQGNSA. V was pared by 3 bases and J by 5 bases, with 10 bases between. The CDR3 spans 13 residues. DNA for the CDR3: TGTGCCAGCAGCTTTAGCTCTAGCGAGACCCAGTACTTC. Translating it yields CASSFSSSETQYF.

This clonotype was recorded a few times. DNA of the CDR3: TGTGCCAGCAGTGTCTTTGAAGAGACCCAGTACTTC. Translation gives CASSVFEETQYF. The rearrangement joins TRBV2 to TRBJ2-5; D remains ambiguous. The V gene lost 4 bases and the J gene lost 3 bases, with 6 bases spanning the gap. This CDR3 contains 12 residues. Germline assignment: CDR1 SNHLY and CDR2 FYNNEI. Full variable domain (rest looked up from reference TRBV2 and TRBJ2-5): EPEVTQTPSHQVTQMGQEVILRCVPISNHLYFYWYRQILGQKVEFLVSFYNNEISEKSEIFDDQFSVERPDGSNFTLKIRSTKLEDSAMYFCASSVFEETQYFGPGTRLLVL.